This T cell receptor beta chain originates from a study of blood T cell repertoires in COVID-19 (dated by TCRdb to the early 2020s). About the study as a whole: Samples from collaborators originated in the United States, Italy and Spain and spanned both the acute and convalescent phases of COVID-19. The material from the prospective study consisted of cDNA or gDNA derived from T cells, B-cell-depleted T cells, or PBMCs. The dataset comprised deeply sampled blood TCRbeta repertoires from subjects exposed to, actively infected with, or recovered from COVID-19. Sample metadata almost always included a de-identified subject ID, COVID-19 status, age in years and sex. Where available, HLA class I and class II types were taken from metadata supplied by the sample provider and were not determined by assay-based typing. A freely available public database, intended as a resource for researchers studying the immune response to SARS-CoV-2, is where the repertoires were released. Samples came from the ongoing ImmuneRACE study (first 160 participants) plus 1,254 subjects from 6 global collaborators. General findings and caveats noted by the study authors: The quantity of clinical and demographic metadata differed by source and by participant and was supplied without curation.

The collaborating institutions used their own protocols to collect whole blood in K2EDTA tubes. For TCRbeta analysis, collaborators shipped samples as frozen whole blood, isolated PBMCs, or DNA extracted from either of those sample types. Trimming costs V 11 bases and J 2 bases, and their ends lie 15 bases apart. The CDR3, from cysteine to phenylalanine, totals 14 residues. Only the CDR3 DNA stays, 42 bases, in frame from base 1. CDR1 SGHAT and CDR2 FQNNGV are derived from the germline V gene. TCRbeta CDR3 regions were amplified from genomic DNA using the immunoSEQ Assay, a bias-controlled multiplex PCR. The authors' pipeline ran thus. The number of nucleated cells in each sample was estimated from the amplification of reference gene primers within the assay. To quantify the absolute abundance of each unique TCRbeta CDR3 rearrangement, sequence reads were collapsed and filtered. For each sample, productive Simpson clonality was calculated as the square root of Simpson's diversity index over productive rearrangements. Held by TCRdb, this immuneACCESS table contains in-frame sequences only and omits some clones. Under half of the omission traces to an unresolved V gene where checked; the cause of the rest is unknown. Clone size and the V and J calls come from that table; the DNA yielded D and trimming. For this sample the table gives 250,000 to 300,000 clones, of which 82% were detected only once. The ten largest clones take up roughly 3.1% of the sample.

Turning to this clone: Its antigen specificity is not known. Base qualities are not provided; no much larger clone lies one nucleotide away.

Rearrangement joined TRBV11-2 to TRBJ2-2; 5 matching bases give a weak D call of TRBD2. The sequenced sample was peripheral blood. The receptor comes from a woman aged 18-30 years with acute or convalescent COVID-19. The DNA is as follows: TGTGCCGGGCGGGCGACTACTAACACCGGGGAGCTGTTTTTT. It is translated as CAGRATTNTGELFF.